The sequence of this T cell receptor (beta chain) was determined in a study of CD8 T cells in Susac syndrome. Findings and limits, study-wide: An acknowledgment was made by the study that its TCR sequencing and HLA analysis involved relatively few individuals.

In regard to this clonotype: As yet, its antigen is unknown.

An input of about 0.45 to 1 ug of RNA was subjected to reverse transcription using random hexamers. TCRdb fed the immunoSEQ multiplex PCR reads into MiXCR, producing one record per CDR3 protein. The data hold tens of thousands of distinct CDR3 sequences, with 93% observed a single time. This TCR came from a human donor in good health. Sequenced input: CD8+ T cells from PBMCs.

CDR3 sequence: CASRPTGTGGNEQFF. In nucleotides, the CDR3 is TGTGCCAGTAGGCCAACCGGGACAGGGGGCAATGAGCAGTTCTTC. The chain uses TRBV19 and TRBJ2-1; 11 bases fit TRBD1. The germline V gene encodes CDR1 LNHDA and CDR2 SQIVND (reference sequence). Losses at the gene ends were 6 bases for V and 6 bases for J; bases not matched to a gene: 7. The CDR3 has 15 residues.